This T cell receptor beta chain appears in the sequencing data of a study of blood T cells in healthy people across ages. Study context: Capture via template switching afforded approximately one barcoded beta molecule per two T cells. Findings of the study overall: It was found that TCR beta diversity correlated strongly with the percentage of naive T cells.

Sample-barcoded 5' priming and a J-beta primer mix drove a second PCR of roughly 6 to 12 cycles. A template-switch adaptor that had 12 random nucleotides put a tag on each cDNA molecule. TCRdb fed the 5' RACE reads into MiXCR, producing one record per CDR3 protein. Of roughly 1.5 million distinct CDR3 sequences in the sample, approximately 39% were seen once. Peripheral blood from each donor was collected in a volume of 8 to 10 milliliters. Turning to this clonotype: The target antigen is unknown. The junction differs from germline at one of its ends, possibly a read error.

Germline V gene lookup returns CDR1 MNHEY and CDR2 SVGAGI. The CDR3 is 16 amino acids. The rearrangement joins TRBV6-5 to TRBJ1-6; tentative D call: TRBD1 (5 bases). Sequencing used blood. This receptor was identified in a young woman in good health. CDR3 in amino acids: CANSYSAGNYNSPLHF. In DNA form, the CDR3 reads TGTGCCAACAGTTACTCGGCAGGGAACTATAATTCACCCCTCCACTTT.